The following is a TCR beta chain sequence with its context. Its antigen is not known. The data originate from a study of cytomegalovirus exposure and HLA in healthy donors. Study information: In an early release, HLA-typed donors contributed tens of millions of unique TCR sequences.

Those who donated were healthy bone marrow donors. PCR primers comprised 60 Vbeta and 13 Jbeta primers. TCRdb's table, derived via immunoSEQ multiplex PCR, lists solely in-frame clones and lacks some. Among 95,000 to 150,000 clones listed, about 85% were seen once. Overall study results and limits: It was only CMV serostatus that was available as immune exposure information. Some TCR beta chains (roughly 160 of them) were listed as cytomegalovirus-associated.

CDR3 length: 13 amino acids. CDR1 is MNHNS and CDR2 is SASEGT in the germline V gene. V lost 8 bases and J lost 0; bases outside the gene matches: 0. This TCR came from a man aged 18 to 30 in good health and CMV-seropositive. The sample consisted of PBMCs. The rearrangement uses TRBV6-1 and TRBJ1-4; 7 bases are shared with TRBD1. CDR3 residues: CASGQATNEKLFF. CDR3 coding DNA: TGTGCCAGCGGACAGGCAACTAATGAAAAACTGTTTTTT.